Following are 17 T cell receptor beta chains from one sample sequenced in a study of T cell responses to AZD1222 COVID-19 vaccine. Libraries were prepared by immunoSEQ multiplex PCR; TCRdb keeps only in-frame clonotypes and omits some of them. The sample shows more than 120,000 clones, around 83% of them seen only once. The source material was peripheral blood, sampled 28 days after the second AZD1222 dose. These receptors all come from an adult who received the AZD1222 COVID-19 vaccine.

CDR3 loop: CASSPGGTATYEQYF. The CDR3 bases are TGCGCCAGCAGCCCTGGAGGGACTGCGACCTACGAGCAGTACTTC. The rearrangement joins TRBV5-1 to TRBJ2-7, with D possibly being TRBD2 (6 bases). The CDR3 has 15 amino acids. Trimming removed 4 bases from V and 2 bases from J, with 16 bases in between. Germline V CDR1 and CDR2: SGHRS, YFSETQ.

The genes are TRBV11-3 and TRBJ2-2, with D perhaps matching TRBD1 (5 bases). CDR3 length equals 14 residues. V lost 10 bases and J lost 1, with 13 bases in between. The germline CDR1 and CDR2 sequences are SGHNT and YENEEA. The CDR3: CATADNLNTGELFF. The CDR3 region has the DNA TGTGCCACCGCGGACAACCTGAACACCGGGGAGCTGTTTTTT.

The genes are TRBV5-1 and TRBJ1-6, with 9 bases matching TRBD1. The CDR3 has 21 residues. V shed 3 bases, J shed 3 bases, and the junction held 19 bases outside the gene matches. The germline V gene has CDR1 SGHRS and CDR2 YFSETQ. CDR3 loop: CASSSYPGTGMPFVYNSPLHF. In nucleotides, the CDR3 is TGCGCCAGCAGCTCATACCCTGGGACAGGGATGCCTTTCGTCTATAATTCACCCCTCCACTTT. Variable domain in full (rest from reference TRBV5-1 and TRBJ1-6): KAGVTQTPRYLIKTRGQQVTLSCSPISGHRSVSWYQQTPGQGLQFLFEYFSETQRNKGNFPGRFSGRQFSNSRSEMNVSTLELGDSALYLCASSSYPGTGMPFVYNSPLHFGNGTRLTVT.

This clone was seen a few times. This chain joins TRBV7-2 and TRBJ2-1; TRBD2 agrees at 9 bases. This CDR3 is built from 14 residues. The germline gives CDR1 SGHTA, CDR2 FQGNSA. With V trimmed by 1 base and J by 9 bases, 4 bases remained unmatched. CDR3 protein: CASSLVPTSGEQFF. The CDR3 nucleotides read TGTGCCAGCAGCTTAGTACCGACTAGCGGTGAGCAGTTCTTC.

The chain combines TRBV3-1 (or the pseudogene TRBV3-2) with TRBJ2-2; the D is unclear. This CDR3 region has 13 residues. V lost 0 bases, J lost 7 bases, and 6 bases lay in between. Germline V CDR1 and CDR2: LGHDT, YNNKEL (reference sequence). CDR3 sequence: CASSQDSGGELFF. The CDR3 DNA reads TGTGCCAGCAGCCAAGATTCTGGCGGGGAGCTGTTTTTT.

This chain uses TRBV18 with TRBJ2-5; tentatively, D is TRBD1 (6 bases). CDR3 length: 13 residues. Germline loops: CDR1 KGHSH, CDR2 LQKENI. V was cut by 6 bases and J by 1 base, with 9 bases left in between. This chain's CDR3 is CASSRTVQETQYF. In DNA form, the CDR3 reads TGTGCCAGCTCCCGGACAGTCCAAGAGACCCAGTACTTC.

CDR3 nucleotides: TGTGCCACCAGTGATTTCCAGGGAACCATATATTTT. Translation gives CATSDFQGTIYF. The V call is TRBV24-1, the J call TRBJ1-3; tentatively, D is TRBD1 (5 bases). Germline V gene data show CDR1 as KGHDR and CDR2 as SFDVKD. V lost 1 base and J 10 bases, leaving 7 bases between the germline ends. The CDR3 contains 12 residues.

The chain recombines TRBV29-1 with TRBJ2-5; TRBD1 matches at 8 bases. With V trimmed by 6 bases and J by 1 base, 1 base remained unmatched. This CDR3 has 12 residues. The germline V gene has CDR1 SQVTM and CDR2 ANQGSEA. CDR3 sequence (DNA): TGCAGCGTAACAGGGGGCCAAGAGACCCAGTACTTC. Amino acid sequence: CSVTGGQETQYF.

This clone is a singleton in its sample. The chain recombines TRBV3-1 (or the pseudogene TRBV3-2) with TRBJ1-6; no firm D call. The length of the CDR3 is 15 residues. The V gene lost 4 bases and the J gene lost 9 bases, with 16 bases spanning the gap. Per the germline V gene, CDR1 is LGHDT and CDR2 is YNNKEL (reference sequence). The CDR3 is CASSPHGKRVSPLHF. Written as DNA, the CDR3 is TGTGCCAGCAGCCCTCACGGAAAAAGAGTTTCACCCCTCCACTTT.

CDR3 DNA sequence: TGTGCCAGCAGCTTAGAATACGGTCTGTCGCAGCCCCAGCATTTT. Encoded protein: CASSLEYGLSQPQHF. This chain uses TRBV7-6 with TRBJ1-5; D remains unclear. CDR1 and CDR2 (germline): SGHVS, FNYEAQ. Trimming pared 1 base from V and 7 bases from J, leaving 14 bases between. The length of the CDR3 is 15 residues.

A single count supports this clone. The V gene is TRBV9, the J gene TRBJ1-4; D is uncertain. This CDR3 has 13 amino acids. V dropped 6 bases and J dropped 7 bases, with 13 bases sitting between them. The germline V gene encodes CDR1 SGDLS and CDR2 YYNGEE. The CDR3 region has the DNA TGTGCCAGCAAAGGAACCTCAGGTGAAAAACTGTTTTTT. Residues: CASKGTSGEKLFF.

This rearrangement joins TRBV5-1 to TRBJ2-1; no clear D. Per the germline V gene, CDR1 is SGHRS and CDR2 is YFSETQ. The V and J ends lost 3 bases and 2 bases respectively, with 9 bases between them. This CDR3 contains 14 residues. The CDR3 is CASSSMGTYNEQFF. The CDR3, as DNA: TGCGCCAGCAGCTCGATGGGGACCTACAATGAGCAGTTCTTC.

The chain employs TRBV11-2 and TRBJ2-1; D might be TRBD2 (6 bases). The ends were cut back, 4 bases at V and 7 bases at J, with 17 bases in the middle. The germline gives CDR1 SGHAT, CDR2 FQNNGV. The CDR3 runs to 15 residues. The CDR3 sequence is CASSSNTGTFNEQFF. The CDR3 nucleotides are TGTGCCAGCAGCTCCAACACCGGGACTTTTAATGAGCAGTTCTTC.

The rearrangement joins TRBV29-1 to TRBJ2-5; 10 nucleotides agree with TRBD2. The CDR3 spans 14 residues. From germline, CDR1 is SQVTM and CDR2 ANQGSEA. Unmatched junction bases numbered 7, after V lost 4 bases and J lost 5 bases. CDR3 bases: TGCAGCGTTGCCCCTAGCGGGAGAGCTGAGACCCAGTACTTC. It codes for CSVAPSGRAETQYF.

CDR3 protein: CASSEALAITGIPRRNYGYTF. CDR3 nucleotide sequence: TGTGCCAGCAGTGAAGCGCTTGCTATAACAGGGATCCCACGCCGCAACTATGGCTACACCTTC. This sequence joins TRBV2 and TRBJ1-2; possibly TRBD1 for D (6 bases). Germline V gene data show CDR1 as SNHLY and CDR2 as FYNNEI. CDR3 length: 21 residues. The ends were cut back, 0 bases at V and 2 bases at J, with 28 bases in the middle.

The genes are TRBV20-1 and TRBJ2-5; D might be TRBD1 or TRBD2, each matching 5 bases. Deletions cut 3 bases from V and 11 bases from J, with 13 bases between. CDR1 DFQATT and CDR2 SNEGSKA come from the germline V gene (reference sequence). The CDR3 is 11 amino acids. The CDR3 protein is CSARAGTTQYF. The CDR3 DNA reads as TGCAGTGCTAGGGCCGGGACCACACAGTACTTC.

The gene calls are TRBV3-1 (or the pseudogene TRBV3-2) and TRBJ1-3; D gene ambiguous. Per germline, CDR1 LGHDT and CDR2 YNNKEL (reference sequence). This CDR3 comprises 15 residues. Trimming pared 4 bases from V and 1 base from J, leaving 11 bases between. In DNA, the CDR3 is TGTGCCAGCAGCCGTACCCCGAGTTCTGGAAACACCATATATTTT. This codes for CASSRTPSSGNTIYF.